What follows are 17 T cell receptor beta chains derived from one specimen sequenced in a study of Ad26.COV2.S vaccination and SARS-CoV-2 variants. Treatment described: some 20 received Ad26.COV2.S at low or high dose, single or two shots; five or six received placebo; per-sample allocation not given. Following the first vaccine or placebo injection, samples were taken on day 63. The assay was immunoSEQ multiplex PCR, and TCRdb's table has in-frame clones only and misses some. This table holds over 400,000 clones, 89% found once. The starting material was peripheral blood, obtained in a trial of Ad26.COV2.S vaccine versus placebo. All receptors come from a person aged 18 to 65 who received the Ad26.COV2.S COVID-19 vaccine or a placebo.

The chain has TRBV9 and TRBJ2-5; a possible D gene is TRBD2 (6 bases). CDR1 is SGDLS, CDR2 YYNGEE, per germline. V was cut by 4 bases and J by 3 bases, with 10 bases left in between. The CDR3 length is 13 residues. CDR3 nucleotide sequence: TGTGCCAGCAGCCCCGGGGGAGAAGAGACCCAGTACTTC. Protein sequence: CASSPGGEETQYF.

The V gene is TRBV2, the J gene TRBJ1-4, with D uncertain. This CDR3 is 12 amino acids long. Deletions cut 6 bases from V and 7 bases from J, with 9 bases between. Per germline, CDR1 SNHLY and CDR2 FYNNEI. The CDR3 loop is CASRGGFEKLFF. The CDR3 DNA reads as TGTGCCAGCAGAGGAGGATTTGAAAAACTGTTTTTT. The full variable domain, rest sourced from reference TRBV2 and TRBJ1-4, is EPEVTQTPSHQVTQMGQEVILRCVPISNHLYFYWYRQILGQKVEFLVSFYNNEISEKSEIFDDQFSVERPDGSNFTLKIRSTKLEDSAMYFCASRGGFEKLFFGSGTQLSVL.

The chain is built from TRBV20-1 and TRBJ1-1, with D unclear. The V and J ends lost 3 bases and 6 bases respectively, with 11 bases between them. The CDR3 is 12 residues long. The germline V gene has CDR1 DFQATT and CDR2 SNEGSKA (reference sequence). CDR3 amino acids: CSASLVFSEAFF. The CDR3 DNA reads TGCAGTGCTAGTTTGGTCTTTTCTGAAGCTTTCTTT.

The J gene is TRBJ2-1, the V gene TRBV6-2 or TRBV6-3; 9 positions agree with TRBD2. The J segment lost 3 bases and the V segment lost 2 bases, leaving 5 bases of the junction unmatched. Germline V gene lookup returns CDR1 MNHEY and CDR2 SVGEGT. The CDR3 length is 16 residues. This chain's CDR3 is CASSYRPAGGYNEQFF. In DNA, the CDR3 is TGTGCCAGCAGTTACCGACCAGCGGGGGGCTACAATGAGCAGTTCTTC.

The rearrangement links TRBV7-9 to TRBJ2-3; D is unresolved. This CDR3 spans 14 amino acids. V lost 5 bases, J lost 2 bases, and 11 bases lay in between. Germline loops: CDR1 SEHNR, CDR2 FQNEAQ (reference sequence). The CDR3 loop reads CASSLKTVTDTQYF. CDR3 DNA: TGTGCCAGCAGCCTAAAAACGGTCACAGATACGCAGTATTTT.

The chain carries TRBV6-1 and TRBJ1-1; no clear D. The CDR3 spans 13 residues. V lost 1 base and J 7 bases, leaving 10 bases between the germline ends. CDR1 and CDR2 from the germline V gene are MNHNS and SASEGT. The CDR3 nucleotides are TGTGCCAGCAGTGAAGGGATAGTCGGTGAAGCTTTCTTT. Translation gives CASSEGIVGEAFF.

The chain recombines TRBV11-3 with TRBJ1-6; the D gene is possibly TRBD1 (5 bases). V lost 1 base and J lost 14, with 9 bases in between. CDR1 is SGHNT and CDR2 is YENEEA in the germline V gene. The CDR3 is 12 amino acids. Here the CDR3 reads CASSLGDQTLHF. CDR3 bases: TGTGCCAGCAGCTTAGGGGACCAAACCCTCCACTTT.

This clone is a singleton in its sample. This chain joins TRBV6-5 and TRBJ2-3; D is perhaps TRBD2 (6 bases). V was clipped by 5 bases and J by 9 bases, with 15 bases between them. The CDR3 totals 13 residues. Germline V gene sequence: CDR1 MNHEY, CDR2 SVGAGI. In DNA form, the CDR3 reads TGTGCCAGCAGTACCCAGCCGGGACTGACGCAGTATTTT. Encoded protein: CASSTQPGLTQYF.

The chain uses TRBV29-1 and TRBJ2-1; 7 positions agree with TRBD2. The CDR3 has 12 amino acids. After removal of 3 bases from V and 4 bases from J, the junction contained 0 bases not matched to a gene. The germline CDR1 and CDR2 sequences are SQVTM and ANQGSEA. DNA for the CDR3: TGCAGCGTTGAGGGAGGGTACAATGAGCAGTTCTTC. Translated, it gives CSVEGGYNEQFF.

The chain couples TRBV5-1 to TRBJ2-7, with TRBD1 matching over 9 bases. From germline, CDR1 is SGHRS and CDR2 YFSETQ. J was trimmed by 0 bases and V by 0 bases; bases with no gene match: 10. The CDR3 is 18 amino acids. CDR3 nucleotide sequence: TGCGCCAGCAGCTTGGGTCTCAGGGGACAGGGTAGCTCCTACGAGCAGTACGTC. This sequence encodes CASSLGLRGQGSSYEQYV.

This rearrangement joins TRBV5-1 to TRBJ2-3; no definite D call. Trimming took 4 bases from V and 2 from J, leaving 11 bases between them. Germline values: CDR1 SGHRS, CDR2 YFSETQ. CDR3 length equals 14 residues. The DNA for the CDR3 is TGCGCCAGCAGCCTCTCGGTCTCCACAGATACGCAGTATTTT. It yields the protein CASSLSVSTDTQYF.

The chain employs TRBV5-6 and TRBJ1-4; a possible D gene is TRBD1 (5 bases). CDR1 is SGHDT, CDR2 YYEEEE, per germline. Deletions cut 1 base from V and 8 bases from J, with 9 bases between. The CDR3 is 13 residues long. The CDR3 spells CASSLTGGEKLFF. The CDR3 DNA sequence: TGTGCCAGCAGCTTGACAGGTGGCGAAAAACTGTTTTTT.

This sequence joins TRBV6-5 and TRBJ2-5, with D tentatively TRBD2 (6 bases). Germline V gene lookup returns CDR1 MNHEY and CDR2 SVGAGI. V shed 4 bases and J shed 5 bases, with 17 bases lying between them. The length of the CDR3 is 15 residues. CDR3 in DNA: TGTGCCAGCAGTTCCGAGGGACTTCCATCGGAGACCCAGTACTTC. This gives the protein CASSSEGLPSETQYF.

This clone was recorded a few times. This chain links TRBV13 with TRBJ1-1; TRBD1 is a possible D gene (6 bases). The CDR3 is 16 residues long. CDR1 PRHDT and CDR2 FYEKMQ come from the germline V gene (reference sequence). V was shortened by 5 bases and J by 4 bases, with 20 bases between the two germline ends. The CDR3 spells CASSPQGRGGSTEAFF. CDR3 coding DNA: TGTGCCAGCAGCCCCCAGGGTAGAGGGGGATCCACTGAAGCTTTCTTT.

CDR3 sequence reads: CASSSAGVGRGYTF. The CDR3 DNA sequence: TGCGCCAGCAGCTCAGCGGGGGTGGGGCGAGGCTACACCTTC. The chain has TRBV5-1 and TRBJ1-2; D perhaps matches TRBD1 (5 bases). Germline V gives CDR1 SGHRS, CDR2 YFSETQ. This CDR3 region has 14 residues. V gave up 3 bases and J gave up 8 bases, with 17 bases separating them. Full variable domain (rest looked up from reference TRBV5-1 and TRBJ1-2): KAGVTQTPRYLIKTRGQQVTLSCSPISGHRSVSWYQQTPGQGLQFLFEYFSETQRNKGNFPGRFSGRQFSNSRSEMNVSTLELGDSALYLCASSSAGVGRGYTFGSGTRLTVV.

The chain has TRBV4-3 and TRBJ1-6; D unclear. This CDR3 is 20 amino acids long. Trimming removed 1 base from V and 0 bases from J, with 19 bases in between. The germline V gene encodes CDR1 LGHNA and CDR2 YSLEER. The CDR3 nucleotides are TGCGCCAGCAGCCAAGTCTTCAGAGACCCTCCGAGCTCCTATAATTCACCCCTCCACTTT. Translated: CASSQVFRDPPSSYNSPLHF.

The gene calls are TRBV4-2 and TRBJ1-2, with 7 bases identical to TRBD1. Trimming cost V 0 bases and J 5 bases; bases outside gene matches: 6. Germline-derived CDR1 and CDR2 are LGHNA and YNFKEQ. The CDR3 spans 15 residues. The CDR3 is CASSQDVPGGYGYTF. CDR3 nucleotide sequence: TGTGCCAGCAGCCAAGATGTCCCAGGGGGTTATGGCTACACCTTC.